Below are 16 T cell receptor beta chains sequenced from a single sample in a study of blood T cells in healthy people across ages. Sample-barcoded 5' priming and a J-beta primer mix drove a second PCR of 7 to 11 cycles. MiXCR, applied by TCRdb to the 5' RACE reads, yields one record per CDR3 protein. This sample carries under 750,000 distinct CDR3 sequences, 45% to 55% of them seen once, and the ten largest clones take 20% to 25%. Sequenced: blood. The receptors originated from an elderly man in good health.

As to this clonotype: Relative to the germline gene, one junction end is altered; a read error may explain this. The chain carries TRBV3-1 and TRBJ2-1; unclear D gene. Germline values: CDR1 LGHDT, CDR2 YNNKEL (reference sequence). There are 14 residues in the CDR3. CDR3 sequence reads: CASSQDYNYNKQFF. In DNA form, the CDR3 reads TGTGCCAGCAGCCAAGACTACAACTACAATAAGCAGTTCTTC.

The gene calls are TRBV6-5 and TRBJ2-3; 7 bases are shared with TRBD2. V shed 6 bases and J 11 bases; nucleotides not matched to a gene: 11. This CDR3 is built from 13 residues. Germline lookup yields CDR1 MNHEY and CDR2 SVGAGI. DNA for the CDR3: TGTGCCAGCAGGACACGGGGCGGGAGAGGGCAGTATTTT. Amino acids: CASRTRGGRGQYF.

The chain is built from TRBV27 and TRBJ1-2, with D tentatively TRBD1 (5 bases). This CDR3 comprises 15 residues. Germline lookup yields CDR1 MNHEY and CDR2 SMNVEV (reference sequence). V was clipped by 1 base and J by 2 bases, with 11 bases between them. The CDR3 nucleotides read TGTGCCAGCAGTTTATTAGGGACCGCCAACTATGGCTACACCTTC. Translation: CASSLLGTANYGYTF.

V usage is TRBV28 and J usage is TRBJ2-3, with D unclear. The germline V gene has CDR1 MDHEN and CDR2 SYDVKM. V lost 8 bases, J lost 1 base, and 13 bases lay in between. CDR3 size: 14 residues. CDR3 residues: CASQRPGGTDTQYF. DNA of the CDR3: TGTGCCAGCCAACGCCCAGGTGGCACAGATACGCAGTATTTT.

Only a few counts were recorded for this clonotype. This rearrangement joins TRBV7-2 to TRBJ1-6; maybe TRBD1 (5 bases). Trimming took 7 bases from V and 4 from J, leaving 11 bases between them. The germline gives CDR1 SGHTA, CDR2 FQGNSA. This CDR3 contains 14 residues. CDR3 sequence reads: CASTFGGYNSPLHF. The CDR3 bases are TGTGCCAGCACCTTTGGGGGGTATAATTCACCCCTCCACTTT.

This chain joins TRBV7-9 and TRBJ2-5; possibly TRBD2 for D (5 bases). CDR3 length: 15 amino acids. Germline loops: CDR1 SEHNR, CDR2 FQNEAQ (reference sequence). Trimming pared 1 base from V and 4 bases from J, leaving 13 bases between. The CDR3, as DNA: TGTGCCAGCAGCTTAGGGGGAAGTGGAGGAGAGACCCAGTACTTC. This encodes CASSLGGSGGETQYF.

The chain uses TRBV10-3 and TRBJ1-1, with D hard to call. Germline V gene sequence: CDR1 ENHRY, CDR2 SYGVKD. Trimming shortened V by 3 bases and J by 10 bases, and 15 bases separated the two germline ends. The CDR3 loop spans 13 amino acids. As DNA, the CDR3 is TGTGCCATCAGTGAAGGCCAAGTCGTTCCAGCTTTCTTT. Protein product: CAISEGQVVPAFF.

This clonotype was counted once. The chain couples TRBV4-1 to TRBJ2-1, with 7 bases lining up with TRBD1. The V and J ends lost 5 bases and 4 bases, in that order; junction bases with no gene match: 5. There are 14 residues in the CDR3. The germline gives CDR1 MGHRA, CDR2 YSYEKL. This CDR3 reads CASSRDSQYNEQFF. CDR3 DNA: TGCGCCAGCAGCAGGGACAGCCAATACAATGAGCAGTTCTTC.

The V call is TRBV3-1, the J call TRBJ1-6; no definite D call. Trimming left V 1 base short and J 5 bases short, with 6 bases between. The germline CDR1 and CDR2 sequences are LGHDT and YNNKEL (reference sequence). CDR3 size: 14 residues. The CDR3 region has the DNA TGTGCCAGCAGCCAAGCGCAGGATAATTCACCCCTCCACTTT. Translating it yields CASSQAQDNSPLHF.

The chain uses TRBV6-6 and TRBJ1-6; D not certain. This CDR3 contains 12 residues. V lost 6 bases and J 7 bases, leaving 7 bases between the germline ends. Germline CDR1 reads MNHNY; CDR2 reads SVGAGI (reference sequence). The CDR3 nucleotides read TGTGCCAGCAGGCGAGAGAATTCACCCCTCCACTTT. Its protein product is CASRRENSPLHF.

The chain is built from TRBV20-1 and TRBJ1-2; 9 bases are shared with TRBD1. CDR3 length: 15 amino acids. Germline V gene sequence: CDR1 DFQATT, CDR2 SNEGSKA (reference sequence). Unmatched junction bases numbered 11, after V lost 5 bases and J lost 4 bases. The DNA of the CDR3 is TGCAGTGCTGTACCGGGGACAGGGACGGCCTATGGCTACACCTTC. Protein sequence: CSAVPGTGTAYGYTF.

The chain couples TRBV20-1 to TRBJ2-1; D ambiguous. The ends were cut back, 0 bases at V and 10 bases at J, with 22 bases in the middle. Germline V gene data show CDR1 as DFQATT and CDR2 as SNEGSKA (reference sequence). CDR3 size: 16 residues. The CDR3 here is CSARDPPQGDPDEQFF. The CDR3 DNA follows: TGCAGTGCTAGAGACCCACCCCAAGGCGATCCTGACGAGCAGTTCTTC.

This chain joins TRBV5-1 and TRBJ2-5, with 11 nucleotides matching TRBD2. CDR3 length equals 18 residues. Unmatched junction bases numbered 16, after V lost 4 bases and J lost 5 bases. Per germline, CDR1 SGHRS and CDR2 YFSETQ. The CDR3 is CASSPGARLAGKYETQYF. CDR3 bases: TGCGCCAGCAGCCCGGGGGCGAGACTAGCGGGAAAGTATGAGACCCAGTACTTC.

This clonotype occurred many times. The chain uses TRBV6-6 and TRBJ1-1; TRBD1 agrees at 9 bases. CDR3 length: 16 residues. V lost 6 bases and J lost 5; bases outside the gene matches: 13. CDR1 and CDR2 (germline): MNHNY, SVGAGI (reference sequence). CDR3: CASSPGTGTVGTEAFF. CDR3 bases: TGTGCCAGCAGCCCCGGGACAGGGACTGTGGGGACTGAAGCTTTCTTT.

Turning to this clonotype: A much larger clone lies one base from this, so it may be a read error. The CDR3 here is CSVGTGGHEQYF. The CDR3, as DNA: TGCAGCGTTGGGACAGGGGGCCACGAGCAGTACTTC. The rearrangement links TRBV29-1 to TRBJ2-5, with TRBD1 matching over 11 bases. The end of the DNA is better explained by TRBJ2-7, so the J call may be wrong. Germline CDR1 is SQVTM and CDR2 is ANQGSEA. This CDR3 has 12 residues.

This chain links TRBV5-5 with TRBJ2-1; D gene uncertain. Trimming took 1 base from V and 5 from J, leaving 22 bases between them. Germline V gene sequence: CDR1 SGHKS, CDR2 YYEKEE (reference sequence). This CDR3 is 18 amino acids long. The DNA for the CDR3 is TGTGCCAGCAGCTTGACGAGTACGGGTGGGCGAGCCGACAATGAGCAGTTCTTC. As protein: CASSLTSTGGRADNEQFF.